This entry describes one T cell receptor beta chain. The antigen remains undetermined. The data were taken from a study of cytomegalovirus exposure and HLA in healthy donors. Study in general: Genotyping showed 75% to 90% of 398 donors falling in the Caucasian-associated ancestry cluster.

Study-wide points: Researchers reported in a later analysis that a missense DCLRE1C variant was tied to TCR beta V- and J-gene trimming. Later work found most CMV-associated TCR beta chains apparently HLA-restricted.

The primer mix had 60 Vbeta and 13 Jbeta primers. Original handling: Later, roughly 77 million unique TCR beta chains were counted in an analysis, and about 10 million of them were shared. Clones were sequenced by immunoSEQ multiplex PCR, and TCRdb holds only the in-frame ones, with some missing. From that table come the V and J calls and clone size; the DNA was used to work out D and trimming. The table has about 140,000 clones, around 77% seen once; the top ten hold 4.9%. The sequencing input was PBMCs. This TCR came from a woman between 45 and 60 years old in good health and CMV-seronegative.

The CDR3 sequence is CASSLSGREFTYEQYF. DNA for the CDR3: TGTGCCAGCAGCTTAAGTGGTAGGGAGTTCACCTACGAGCAGTACTTC. V is TRBV7-2 and J is TRBJ2-7; D is perhaps TRBD2 (5 bases). V gave up 2 bases and J gave up 2 bases, with 16 bases separating them. Germline CDR1 is SGHTA and CDR2 is FQGNSA. CDR3 length: 16 amino acids.